These 10 T cell receptor beta chains were sequenced from one sample in a study of blood T cell repertoires in COVID-19. The method was immunoSEQ multiplex PCR; TCRdb's version includes in-frame clones alone and lacks a portion of them. Here the sample spans 150,000 to 200,000 clones, approximately 86% being singletons. Sequencing was carried out using peripheral blood. The receptors originated from a man aged 55 to 70 with acute or convalescent COVID-19.

The chain recombines TRBV20-1 with TRBJ2-5; TRBD2 matches 7 bases. The junction had 1 base not matched to a gene; V was cut back by 6 bases and J by 3 bases. The CDR3 extends over 11 amino acids. Germline-derived CDR1 and CDR2 are DFQATT and SNEGSKA (reference sequence). DNA of the CDR3: TGCAGTGCCGGACTAGAAGAGACCCAGTACTTC. Translating it yields CSAGLEETQYF.

The V call is TRBV5-1, the J call TRBJ1-4, with 7 bases that match TRBD1. CDR3 length equals 14 residues. V lost 4 bases, J lost 8 bases, and 8 bases stayed unmatched. Looked up from germline, CDR1 is SGHRS and CDR2 is YFSETQ. CDR3: CASSPRGPGEKLFF. As DNA, the CDR3 is TGCGCCAGCAGCCCTAGGGGGCCGGGAGAAAAACTGTTTTTT.

The gene calls are TRBV28 and TRBJ1-6; 7 bases align to TRBD1. Germline loops: CDR1 MDHEN, CDR2 SYDVKM. V gave up 11 bases and J gave up 7 bases; unmatched junction bases: 17. This CDR3 has 16 residues. The CDR3 region has the DNA TGTGCCTCCAGGGGGAATTTTGGCCTTCCAAATTCACCCCTCCACTTT. It is translated as CASRGNFGLPNSPLHF.

This chain connects TRBV6-6 to TRBJ2-7; 7 nucleotides match TRBD1. CDR1 MNHNY and CDR2 SVGAGI come from the germline V gene (reference sequence). The V segment lost 0 bases and the J segment 5 bases; nucleotides outside the gene matches: 7. This CDR3 region has 15 residues. CDR3 residues: CASSYSSGGRNEQYF. CDR3 DNA sequence: TGTGCCAGCAGTTACTCTTCAGGGGGTAGGAACGAGCAGTACTTC.

The chain has TRBV19 and TRBJ2-6; D is undetermined. This CDR3 contains 12 residues. V lost 8 bases and J lost 1, with 3 bases in between. Germline V gene sequence: CDR1 LNHDA, CDR2 SQIVND (reference sequence). CDR3: CASRSGANVLTF. For the CDR3, the DNA is TGTGCCAGTCGGTCTGGGGCCAACGTCCTGACTTTC.

This chain uses TRBV5-1 with TRBJ2-2, with TRBD2 identical over 8 bases. This CDR3 has 16 amino acids. V was clipped by 4 bases and J by 5 bases; unmatched bases: 10. Germline CDR1 is SGHRS and CDR2 is YFSETQ. The CDR3 DNA is TGCGCCAGCAGCCCAGGGACTAGAATAGGAACCGGGGAGCTGTTTTTT. Amino acid sequence: CASSPGTRIGTGELFF.

The rearrangement uses TRBV7-2 and TRBJ2-1; D is unresolved. V was pared by 4 bases and J by 5 bases, with 15 bases between. Germline V gene sequence: CDR1 SGHTA, CDR2 FQGNSA. This CDR3 has 15 amino acids. The CDR3 spells CASSSGNRWDNEQFF. The CDR3 bases are TGTGCCAGCAGCTCAGGAAATCGGTGGGACAATGAGCAGTTCTTC.

This clone appeared once. CDR3 sequence (DNA): TGTGCCAGCAGCGCCACAGGGACCGCAGATACGCAGTATTTT. As protein: CASSATGTADTQYF. This sequence joins TRBV9 and TRBJ2-3; tentative D call: TRBD1 (6 bases). Trimming took off 3 bases at V and 4 bases at J, with 12 bases between the two ends. Germline CDR1 SGDLS, CDR2 YYNGEE. The CDR3 runs to 14 residues. Full variable domain (missing parts from reference TRBV9 and TRBJ2-3): DSGVTQTPKHLITATGQRVTLRCSPRSGDLSVYWYQQSLDQGLQFLIQYYNGEERAKGNILERFSAQQFPDLHSELNLSSLELGDSALYFCASSATGTADTQYFGPGTRLTVL.

The chain has TRBV18 and TRBJ2-5; unclear D gene. The germline V gene encodes CDR1 KGHSH and CDR2 LQKENI. The CDR3 is 13 amino acids. Trimming took off 5 bases at V and 2 bases at J, with 9 bases between the two ends. The DNA of the CDR3 is TGTGCCAGCTCATGGTATAGACAAGAGACCCAGTACTTC. Translation: CASSWYRQETQYF.

V gene TRBV7-9 combines with J gene TRBJ1-1; D might be TRBD1 (6 bases). Trimming cost V 5 bases and J 4 bases, with 17 bases left between them. Germline values: CDR1 SEHNR, CDR2 FQNEAQ (reference sequence). CDR3 length: 15 amino acids. The CDR3 protein is CASSPRRGGGTEAFF. In DNA, the CDR3 is TGTGCCAGCAGCCCCCGGAGGGGAGGGGGCACTGAAGCTTTCTTT.